This T cell receptor (beta chain) derives from a study of cytomegalovirus exposure and HLA in healthy donors. PCR primers comprised 60 Vbeta and 13 Jbeta primers. Measured with immunoSEQ multiplex PCR; TCRdb has only the in-frame clones, and not every one. In the table there are some 120,000 clones, approximately 60% of which are singletons. The germline V gene encodes CDR1 SGHTA and CDR2 FQGNSA. The CDR3 is 15 residues long. Input material: PBMCs. This chain uses TRBV7-2 with TRBJ2-5; 9 bases line up with TRBD1. The J call could be wrong; TRBJ2-7 is a better fit for the DNA end. This TCR was recovered from a woman in her thirties in good health and CMV-seronegative. The CDR3 sequence: CASSLADRGGYEQYF. In DNA, the CDR3 is TGTGCCAGCAGCTTAGCGGACAGGGGAGGGTACGAGCAGTACTTC.